These 31 T cell receptor beta chains were all obtained from the same sample, sequenced in a study of blood T cells in healthy people across ages. A J-beta primer mix and a sample-barcoded 5' primer were used in a second PCR of about 7 to 11 cycles. TCRdb passed the 5' RACE reads through MiXCR, listing each CDR3 protein once. This sample has fewer than 2,000,000 distinct CDR3 sequences; 30% to 35% occur once, and the top ten carry approximately 10%. What was sequenced was blood. Receptor source: a woman aged 25 to 39 in good health.

The chain joins TRBV21-1 to TRBJ1-5; the D call in the table, TRBD1, was not verified against the DNA. TRBV21-1 is classified as a pseudogene. There are 16 residues in the CDR3. CDR3 amino acids: CAPRGRRGNSNQPQHF. CDR3 sequence (DNA): TGTGCCCCAAGGGGCAGGCGGGGAAATAGCAATCAGCCCCAGCATTTT.

The chain joins TRBV7-3 to TRBJ2-1; 11 nucleotides agree with TRBD1. The CDR3 runs 15 residues. With 5 bases clipped from V and 3 bases from J, the junction kept 3 bases outside the gene matches. Germline V gene lookup returns CDR1 SGHTA and CDR2 FQGTGA. DNA for the CDR3: TGTGCCAGCAGCCCGGACAGGGGGCACTACAATGAGCAGTTCTTC. Its translation: CASSPDRGHYNEQFF.

As to this clonotype: This could be a read error, since a much larger clone is one nucleotide away. The chain couples TRBV5-1 to TRBJ2-1; D is ambiguous. This CDR3 contains 13 residues. The V and J ends lost 4 bases and 6 bases respectively, with 11 bases between them. Germline values: CDR1 SGHRS, CDR2 YFSETQ. CDR3 bases: TGCGCCAGCAGCATGGCGGCTGCCAATGAGCAGTTCTTC. Its protein product is CASSMAAANEQFF.

The chain links TRBV6-2 or TRBV6-3 to TRBJ1-1; D remains unclear. V lost 4 bases, J lost 5 bases, and 11 bases lay in between. Germline V CDR1 and CDR2: MNHEY, SVGEGT. The CDR3 contains 13 residues. This chain's CDR3 is CASSFRTWTEAFF. The CDR3 bases are TGTGCCAGCAGTTTTCGTACATGGACTGAAGCTTTCTTT.

This clonotype was detected ten times or more. This chain uses TRBV12-3 or TRBV12-4 with TRBJ2-3; D not resolved. V shed 5 bases and J shed 6 bases, with 15 bases lying between them. There are 14 residues in the CDR3. The CDR3 bases are TGTGCCAGCAGTCCGGACCCAAAAGTGGATACGCAGTATTTT. It translates to CASSPDPKVDTQYF.

This clonotype occurred a few times. Given a much more abundant clone one base away, this may be a read error. The rearrangement joins TRBV29-1 to TRBJ2-7, with 8 bases lining up with TRBD1. Germline CDR1 and CDR2: SQVTM and ANQGSEA. The CDR3 is made up of 14 amino acids. The ends lost 6 bases at V and 7 bases at J; junction bases unmatched: 14. CDR3 in amino acids: CSVGQGATWGEQYF. In nucleotides, the CDR3 is TGCAGCGTCGGACAGGGAGCCACCTGGGGAGAGCAGTACTTC.

This clonotype was seen a handful of times. V is TRBV9 and J is TRBJ1-6; D call uncertain. CDR1 and CDR2 (germline): SGDLS, YYNGEE. The germline V and J ends were trimmed by 0 bases and 10 bases, with 11 bases remaining between them. The CDR3 spans 14 residues. For the CDR3, the DNA is TGTGCCAGCAGCGTAGGGCCTATGGAATCACCCCTCCACTTT. Protein: CASSVGPMESPLHF.

There are a few counts of this clonotype. The V gene is TRBV20-1, the J gene TRBJ2-5; the D gene is possibly TRBD1 (6 bases). Between the trimmed V and J ends, which lost 3 bases and 7 bases, there was a span of 21 bases. Germline V gene sequence: CDR1 DFQATT, CDR2 SNEGSKA (reference sequence). The CDR3 consists of 15 residues. The CDR3: CSARGQATNIATQYF. The CDR3 bases are TGCAGTGCTAGGGGACAAGCCACGAACATAGCGACCCAGTACTTC.

This clonotype showed up just a few times. The chain is built from TRBV29-1 and TRBJ2-2; 8 nucleotides match TRBD1. With 2 bases clipped from V and 10 bases from J, the junction kept 6 bases outside the gene matches. In germline, CDR1 is SQVTM, CDR2 ANQGSEA. The CDR3 contains 13 residues. CDR3 nucleotides: TGCAGCGTTGAAAGGCAGGGGGCGAAGGAGCTGTTTTTT. It specifies CSVERQGAKELFF.

This chain links TRBV24-1 with TRBJ2-1, with 7 bases aligning to TRBD2. Germline V lookup: CDR1 KGHDR, CDR2 SFDVKD. The junction had 15 bases not matched to a gene; V was cut back by 10 bases and J by 7 bases. The CDR3 spans 15 residues. The CDR3 here is CATSLGGRRWNEQFF. The CDR3 DNA reads as TGTGCCACATCCCTGGGGGGGAGGCGGTGGAATGAGCAGTTCTTC.

The rearrangement joins TRBV3-1 to TRBJ1-1; the match to TRBD1 covers 7 bases. CDR1 is LGHDT, CDR2 YNNKEL, per germline (reference sequence). The V gene end was trimmed by 1 base and the J gene end by 4 bases; junction bases not matched to a gene: 3. The CDR3 length is 14 residues. CDR3 region: CASSQVSGGTEAFF. CDR3 sequence (DNA): TGTGCCAGCAGCCAAGTTTCAGGGGGCACTGAAGCTTTCTTT.

This chain joins TRBV7-8 and TRBJ2-1; perhaps TRBD2 as D (6 bases). Trimming took 5 bases from V and 8 from J, leaving 16 bases between them. Germline CDR1 and CDR2: SGHVS and FQNEAQ. The CDR3 has 14 residues. CDR3 sequence (DNA): TGTGCCAGCAGCCCCCCCCCGGGAGTAGATGAGCAGTTCTTC. Protein product: CASSPPPGVDEQFF.

This clonotype was detected ten times or more. The rearrangement links TRBV12-3 or TRBV12-4 to TRBJ2-3, with no clear D. The CDR3 is 14 residues long. Trimming removed 3 bases at V and 2 bases at J, with 9 bases between. CDR3 residues: CASSFSSITDTQYF. The CDR3 region has the DNA TGTGCCAGCAGTTTCAGTTCGATCACAGATACGCAGTATTTT.

This clonotype was seen a few times. CDR3 in amino acids: CASSPLAFEQYF. DNA for the CDR3: TGTGCCAGCAGCCCACTAGCATTCGAGCAGTACTTC. V is TRBV2 and J is TRBJ2-7; D might be TRBD2 (6 bases). The CDR3 runs 12 residues. Trimming cost V 6 bases and J 6 bases, with 12 bases left between them. The germline V gene has CDR1 SNHLY and CDR2 FYNNEI.

This clonotype was recorded a few times. This chain links TRBV20-1 with TRBJ2-7; 7 positions agree with TRBD1. The V segment lost 2 bases and the J segment 6 bases; nucleotides outside the gene matches: 7. The germline CDR1 and CDR2 sequences are DFQATT and SNEGSKA (reference sequence). The length of the CDR3 is 13 residues. In nucleotides, the CDR3 is TGCAGTGCTAGATGGGAAGGGGGCGGCGAGCAGTACTTC. Protein sequence: CSARWEGGGEQYF.

As for this clonotype: The junction differs from germline at one of its ends, possibly a read error. V and J are TRBV7-3 and TRBJ2-3, with D tentatively TRBD1 or TRBD2 (5 bases each). The germline gives CDR1 SGHTA, CDR2 FQGTGA. The CDR3 loop spans 13 amino acids. In DNA, the CDR3 is TGTGTCAGCTCTAGGGACCAAACAGATACGCAGTATTTT. It is translated as CVSSRDQTDTQYF.

The chain recombines TRBV10-3 with TRBJ1-5; 10 positions match TRBD1. CDR1 is ENHRY, CDR2 SYGVKD, per germline. This CDR3 is built from 16 residues. V shed 3 bases and J 6 bases; nucleotides not matched to a gene: 8. The CDR3 spells CAISDPDRGKSQPQHF. The CDR3 nucleotides read TGTGCCATCAGTGACCCGGACAGGGGGAAAAGTCAGCCCCAGCATTTT.

This clonotype was observed a few times. This chain connects TRBV21-1 to TRBJ2-1; TRBD1 is taken as the D call from the table, unchecked against the DNA. TRBV21-1 is a listed pseudogene. The length of the CDR3 is 19 residues. This CDR3 is CASSKQGRGAKAKIHEQFF. Written as DNA, the CDR3 is TGTGCCAGCAGCAAGCAAGGTAGGGGGGCGAAGGCTAAGATCCATGAGCAGTTCTTC.

This clonotype has more than one count but fewer than ten. Being one base from a much bigger clone, this may be a read error. V usage is TRBV29-1 and J usage is TRBJ1-2; 7 nucleotides agree with TRBD1. Germline CDR1 SQVTM, CDR2 ANQGSEA. The CDR3 runs to 11 residues. J gave up 3 bases and V 8 bases, and 3 bases lay outside the gene matches. The DNA for the CDR3 is TGCAGCACAGGGGAAGACTATGGCTACACCTTC. Translated: CSTGEDYGYTF.

Only one count was recorded for this clonotype. The chain joins TRBV2 to TRBJ2-3; D remains ambiguous. CDR3 length equals 15 residues. Trimming left V 7 bases short and J 4 bases short, with 18 bases between. Germline V gives CDR1 SNHLY, CDR2 FYNNEI. CDR3 sequence: CASKLHLLGADTQYF. The CDR3 DNA sequence: TGTGCCAGCAAGCTTCACCTGCTAGGCGCAGATACGCAGTATTTT. The full variable domain, with the rest looked up from reference TRBV2 and TRBJ2-3, is EPEVTQTPSHQVTQMGQEVILRCVPISNHLYFYWYRQILGQKVEFLVSFYNNEISEKSEIFDDQFSVERPDGSNFTLKIRSTKLEDSAMYFCASKLHLLGADTQYFGPGTRLTVL.

J is TRBJ2-3 and V is TRBV2; a weak D match, TRBD2 (5 bases). The V and J ends lost 7 bases and 3 bases respectively, with 14 bases between them. The CDR3 is made up of 14 amino acids. Germline V CDR1 and CDR2: SNHLY, FYNNEI. DNA of the CDR3: TGTGCCAGCAAGGAGCGGTTGGGAACAGATACGCAGTATTTT. It specifies CASKERLGTDTQYF.

The genes are TRBV5-5 and TRBJ2-7, with D tentatively TRBD2 (5 bases). V was pared by 4 bases and J by 2 bases, with 19 bases between. CDR3 length: 16 residues. Germline CDR1 SGHKS, CDR2 YYEKEE (reference sequence). The DNA for the CDR3 is TGTGCCAGCAGCCTCCCTTTCGAACCCGGGGCCTACGAGCAGTACTTC. Translating it yields CASSLPFEPGAYEQYF. The whole variable domain, filled in from reference TRBV5-5 and TRBJ2-7, reads DAGVTQSPTHLIKTRGQQVTLRCSPISGHKSVSWYQQVLGQGPQFIFQYYEKEERGRGNFPDRFSARQFPNYSSELNVNALLLGDSALYLCASSLPFEPGAYEQYFGPGTRLTVT.

This clonotype showed up just a few times. The gene calls are TRBV5-1 and TRBJ2-1; 8 bases fit TRBD2. The CDR3 has 16 amino acids. Germline assignment: CDR1 SGHRS and CDR2 YFSETQ. J gave up 4 bases and V 0 bases, and 6 bases lay outside the gene matches. CDR3 in amino acids: CASSLDGAGGYNEQFF. The CDR3 DNA is TGCGCCAGCAGCTTGGATGGGGCGGGGGGTTACAATGAGCAGTTCTTC. The full variable domain, in which reference TRBV5-1 and TRBJ2-1 provide the parts outside the CDR3, is KAGVTQTPRYLIKTRGQQVTLSCSPISGHRSVSWYQQTPGQGLQFLFEYFSETQRNKGNFPGRFSGRQFSNSRSEMNVSTLELGDSALYLCASSLDGAGGYNEQFFGPGTRLTVL.

This clonotype has just a few counts. This chain links TRBV27 with TRBJ1-6, with TRBD1 as a possible D gene (6 bases). Germline-derived CDR1 and CDR2 are MNHEY and SMNVEV (reference sequence). V dropped 3 bases and J dropped 10 bases, with 13 bases sitting between them. This CDR3 has 14 residues. The DNA of the CDR3 is TGTGCCAGCAGTTTTGGAGCAGGGGTGTCACCCCTCCACTTT. It encodes CASSFGAGVSPLHF.

This clonotype was seen a handful of times. The chain employs TRBV10-3 and TRBJ2-7; TRBD2 matches at 12 bases. The CDR3 contains 15 residues. The V gene end was trimmed by 4 bases and the J gene end by 1 base; junction bases not matched to a gene: 2. CDR1 is ENHRY and CDR2 is SYGVKD in the germline V gene. The CDR3 bases are TGTGCCATCAGTGGGCTAGCGGGAGGGTCCTACGAGCAGTACTTC. Its protein product is CAISGLAGGSYEQYF.

This clonotype appeared a few times. The J gene is TRBJ2-1, the V gene TRBV20-1; 8 nucleotides align to TRBD1. The CDR3 sequence is 15 residues long. The trim removed 0 bases at V and 9 bases at J, leaving 10 bases unmatched. The germline gives CDR1 DFQATT, CDR2 SNEGSKA (reference sequence). The CDR3 sequence: CSARDRETGVGEQFF. CDR3 nucleotide sequence: TGCAGTGCTAGAGATAGGGAGACAGGGGTCGGTGAGCAGTTCTTC.

V and J are TRBV6-1 and TRBJ2-7, with a tentative D call TRBD1 (6 bases). This CDR3 spans 15 amino acids. Germline V CDR1 and CDR2: MNHNS, SASEGT. Trimming stripped 1 base from V and 3 bases from J, with 13 bases between. CDR3 region: CASSEGGLSFYEQYF. The CDR3 coding sequence is TGTGCCAGCAGTGAAGGGGGGCTTTCTTTCTACGAGCAGTACTTC.

The rearrangement joins TRBV5-6 to TRBJ1-1; no reliable D call. This CDR3 region has 14 residues. Germline-derived CDR1 and CDR2 are SGHDT and YYEEEE. Trimming removed 2 bases from V and 6 bases from J, with 14 bases in between. This chain's CDR3 is CASSLTYLVPEAFF. The CDR3, as DNA: TGTGCCAGCAGCTTAACGTATCTGGTCCCTGAAGCTTTCTTT.

This clonotype has ten or more counts. J is TRBJ2-7 and V is TRBV6-6; maybe TRBD2 (6 bases). The CDR3 has 15 residues. Per the germline V gene, CDR1 is MNHNY and CDR2 is SVGAGI (reference sequence). V dropped 2 bases and J dropped 0 bases, with 11 bases sitting between them. As DNA, the CDR3 is TGTGCCAGCAGTTACCGGGACTCCAGCTCCTACGAGCAGTACTTC. Its protein is CASSYRDSSSYEQYF.

This clonotype came up a few times. This chain connects TRBV6-2 or TRBV6-3 to TRBJ2-5; 11 positions agree with TRBD2. J lost 4 bases, V lost 6 bases, and 7 bases had no gene match. This CDR3 comprises 15 residues. Germline loops: CDR1 MNHEY, CDR2 SVGEGT. The CDR3 region is CASRATSGVRETQYF. CDR3 in DNA: TGTGCCAGCAGGGCGACTAGCGGGGTAAGAGAGACCCAGTACTTC.

The chain has TRBV7-9 and TRBJ2-1; the match to TRBD1 covers 7 bases. Trimming took 2 bases from V and 5 from J; bases not matched to a gene: 9. Germline CDR1 reads SEHNR; CDR2 reads FQNEAQ (reference sequence). CDR3 length: 16 residues. CDR3 residues: CASSLKEAGGNNEQFF. The CDR3, as DNA: TGTGCCAGCAGCTTAAAAGAGGCAGGGGGAAACAATGAGCAGTTCTTC.